Below, one T cell receptor (beta chain) is given with its context. This entry comes from a study of shared T cell receptors in the human thymus. The table came from immunoSEQ multiplex PCR; TCRdb's copy has only in-frame clones and leaves some out. The data hold 550,000 to 800,000 clones, with approximately 83% observed a single time. V lost 2 bases to trimming and J lost 2 bases, with 10 bases between them. CDR3 length: 15 residues. The germline gives CDR1 MNHNY, CDR2 SVGAGI (reference sequence). Another study also made use of these data, one on human thymus T cells. This second study notes: The donors were infants in Finland with congenital heart defects, otherwise immunologically healthy. Thymic and blood repertoires appeared to carry a bias in their V and J gene usage. The related literature has documented a marked overlap of thymic repertoires among unrelated individuals.

The TCR comes from a girl less than two years old with a congenital heart defect. The sample comprised thymocytes. The V call is TRBV6-6, the J call TRBJ2-1; tentative D call: TRBD2 (6 bases). The CDR3 reads CASSYHGGPYNEQFF. The CDR3 nucleotides read TGTGCCAGCAGTTACCACGGGGGACCCTACAATGAGCAGTTCTTC.